The rows below give T cell receptor beta chains drawn from one sample of a study of CD8+ T cells in alopecia areata. Sequencing used immunoSEQ multiplex PCR; TCRdb keeps in-frame clones, though not all of them. Of 180,000 or so clones listed, over 45% were seen once; the top ten hold 5.5%. Material: CD4+ T cells sorted from blood, obtained at week 24, from a patient treated with tofacitinib. The source of these receptors is a human donor with alopecia areata. The CDR3 runs from the conserved cysteine through the conserved F or W. The order of the fields is CDR3 DNA, CDR3 protein, clone size, V gene, J gene, D gene. A D gene is named only where the DNA matches it firmly. Rows may omit the clone size; those that give it use once, few, many or a size class.

DNA: TGTGCCAGCAGTGACCAGTGGGGGTTGCTTGGCTACACCTTC
CDR3: CASSDQWGLLGYTF
size: .
V: TRBV2
J: TRBJ1-2
D: .

DNA: TGTGCCATCAGTGGCCCGGGACAGGGGAGTCAGCCCCAGCATTTT
CDR3: CAISGPGQGSQPQHF
size: .
V: TRBV10-3
J: TRBJ1-5
D: TRBD1

DNA: TGCAGCGCACTTACTTGGACAGGGGCCTATTACGAGCAGTACTTC
CDR3: CSALTWTGAYYEQYF
size: .
V: TRBV29-1
J: TRBJ2-7
D: TRBD1

DNA: TGTGCCATCAGTGAACAGGGAGGATCAGATACGCAGTATTTT
CDR3: CAISEQGGSDTQYF
size: .
V: TRBV10-3
J: TRBJ2-3
D: .

DNA: TGTGCCAGTAGCACCCGACAGGGGGCCCATCAGCCCCAGCATTTT
CDR3: CASSTRQGAHQPQHF
size: .
V: TRBV19
J: TRBJ1-5
D: TRBD1

DNA: TGTGCCAGCAGCTTGTATACAGGGGGCAATCAGCCCCAGCATTTT
CDR3: CASSLYTGGNQPQHF
size: .
V: TRBV5-6
J: TRBJ1-5
D: TRBD1

DNA: TGTGCCAGCAGCTTTGTGTCAGATGGCTACACCTTC
CDR3: CASSFVSDGYTF
size: .
V: TRBV5-4
J: TRBJ1-2
D: .

DNA: TGTGCCAGCGCAGGAACTTACGAGCAGTACTTC
CDR3: CASAGTYEQYF
size: once
V: TRBV2
J: TRBJ2-7
D: .

DNA: TGTGCCAGCAGCTTAGCGGGAGGGCCGGAAGAGCAGTTCTTC
CDR3: CASSLAGGPEEQFF
size: .
V: TRBV7-9
J: TRBJ2-1
D: TRBD2

DNA: TGTGCCTGGAGTGACAGACAAGAGACCCAGTACTTC
CDR3: CAWSDRQETQYF
size: .
V: TRBV30
J: TRBJ2-5
D: .

DNA: TGTGCCAGCAGTGTGGGGTCCTACGAGCAGTACTTC
CDR3: CASSVGSYEQYF
size: .
V: TRBV25-1
J: TRBJ2-7
D: .

DNA: TGCGCCAGCAGAACCGGGACGCAGTCCTACGAGCAGTACTTC
CDR3: CASRTGTQSYEQYF
size: .
V: TRBV5-1
J: TRBJ2-7
D: .

DNA: TGTGCCAGCAGCTCCTCCGGTGAGACCCAGTACTTC
CDR3: CASSSSGETQYF
size: few
V: TRBV7-2
J: TRBJ2-5
D: .

DNA: TGCAGCGTTGGTGACAGGGGTCCCAATCAGCCCCAGCATTTT
CDR3: CSVGDRGPNQPQHF
size: few
V: TRBV29-1
J: TRBJ1-5
D: TRBD1

DNA: TGCAGCGCCGGAGGGGGTTCCTACGAGCAGTACTTC
CDR3: CSAGGGSYEQYF
size: few
V: TRBV29-1
J: TRBJ2-7
D: .

DNA: TGTGCCAGCAGTATAGAGCCGAATGAGCAGTTCTTC
CDR3: CASSIEPNEQFF
size: .
V: TRBV2
J: TRBJ2-1
D: .

DNA: TGTGCCAGCAGCTTAGTGAGCGGGGGGTTCACAGATACGCAGTATTTT
CDR3: CASSLVSGGFTDTQYF
size: few
V: TRBV11-2
J: TRBJ2-3
D: TRBD2

DNA: TGCGCCAGCAGCCAATGGAGGGCAGGGGGCGGCGTAGATACGCAGTATTTT
CDR3: CASSQWRAGGGVDTQYF
size: .
V: TRBV5-1
J: TRBJ2-3
D: TRBD1

DNA: TGTGCCAGCAGCCCCCGGGGGGTGTACACTGAAGCTTTCTTT
CDR3: CASSPRGVYTEAFF
size: once
V: TRBV13
J: TRBJ1-1
D: .

DNA: TGCGCCAGCAGCCATGCCGGGACAGAGGATGGCTACACCTTC
CDR3: CASSHAGTEDGYTF
size: few
V: TRBV4-1
J: TRBJ1-2
D: TRBD1

DNA: TGTGCCTGGAGAGAAAAAGTAGTGAACATTCAGTACTTC
CDR3: CAWREKVVNIQYF
size: .
V: TRBV30
J: TRBJ2-4
D: .

DNA: TGTGCCAGCAGCTTATTTCCAGGGAACAATGAGCAGTTCTTC
CDR3: CASSLFPGNNEQFF
size: few
V: TRBV7-3
J: TRBJ2-1
D: .

DNA: TGCGCCAGCAGCCAGACAGGAGTCGAGCAGTACTTC
CDR3: CASSQTGVEQYF
size: .
V: TRBV4-1
J: TRBJ2-7
D: .

DNA: TGTGCCATCAGTCGGACAGGGGAGACTGAAGCTTTCTTT
CDR3: CAISRTGETEAFF
size: .
V: TRBV10-3
J: TRBJ1-1
D: TRBD1

DNA: TGCGCCAGCAGCCAAACTCTCAGGGGTGAAGCTTTCTTT
CDR3: CASSQTLRGEAFF
size: .
V: TRBV4-3
J: TRBJ1-1
D: .

DNA: TGCGCCAGCAGCCAAGAGCAGAATAATTCACCCCTCCACTTT
CDR3: CASSQEQNNSPLHF
size: .
V: TRBV4-3
J: TRBJ1-6
D: .

DNA: TGCGCCAGTGGCCGGGGGCAGGCCTACAATGAGCAGTTCTTC
CDR3: CASGRGQAYNEQFF
size: once
V: TRBV5-1
J: TRBJ2-1
D: .

DNA: TGCAGCGTTGAATGGTGGCCTAGTGTGCGAGAGACCCAGTACTTC
CDR3: CSVEWWPSVRETQYF
size: .
V: TRBV29-1
J: TRBJ2-5
D: .

DNA: TGCGCCAGCAGCTTTGACGCAAATGATCAGCCCCAGCATTTT
CDR3: CASSFDANDQPQHF
size: few
V: TRBV5-1
J: TRBJ1-5
D: .

DNA: TGTGCCAGCAGTGAACTGGTGAGCGCCGGGGAGCTGTTTTTT
CDR3: CASSELVSAGELFF
size: .
V: TRBV2
J: TRBJ2-2
D: .